The entry below gives a single TCR beta chain sequence along with its context. The target antigen is unknown. This sample was taken from a study of OX40 agonist ivuxolimab in advanced cancers. For the study at large: In this trial design, patients received ivuxolimab intravenously at 0.01 to 10 mg/kg every 2 weeks. Prior therapy, whether anti-PD-1, anti-PD-L1 or anti-CTLA-4, was allowed, and roughly 44% had some.

Germline V lookup: CDR1 SQVTM, CDR2 ANQGSEA. Between the trimmed V and J ends, which lost 4 bases and 7 bases, there was a span of 11 bases. CDR3 size: 12 residues. TCRdb keeps only in-frame clones here, not all; method: immunoSEQ multiplex PCR. There are over 30,000 clones in the sample; about four fifths occur only once, and about 2% lies in the top ten. Broader study findings: CD8+ T cells averaged more expanded clones than CD4+. Which antigen the expanded peripheral T cells recognized is unknown.

The rearrangement links TRBV29-1 to TRBJ2-1; a possible D gene is TRBD2 (6 bases). Sequenced here: CD4+ or CD8+ T cells sorted from blood, sampled in a trial of the OX40 agonist ivuxolimab. The receptor was isolated from an adult with an advanced solid tumor such as melanoma, head and neck, liver or kidney cancer. The CDR3 region has the DNA TGCAGCGTTGCGGTTGGGAGGAATGAGCAGTTCTTC. Its protein is CSVAVGRNEQFF.